The 27 T cell receptor beta chains below were found in one sample sequenced in a study of OX40 agonist ivuxolimab in advanced cancers. The method was immunoSEQ multiplex PCR; TCRdb's version includes in-frame clones alone and lacks a portion of them. Of 30,000 to 40,000 clones listed, around four fifths are singletons. The source material was CD4+ or CD8+ T cells sorted from blood, sampled in a trial of the OX40 agonist ivuxolimab. These receptors originate from an adult with an advanced solid tumor such as melanoma, head and neck, liver or kidney cancer.

The DNA for the CDR3 is TGCGCCAGCAGCCAATGGGACAGCGGAGGCGATCAGCCCCAGCATTTT. It yields the protein CASSQWDSGGDQPQHF. This rearrangement joins TRBV4-1 to TRBJ1-5; 7 nucleotides align to TRBD1. V lost 2 bases to trimming and J lost 5 bases; unmatched junction nucleotides: 9. Germline V lookup: CDR1 MGHRA, CDR2 YSYEKL. The CDR3 sequence is 16 residues long.

The rearrangement joins TRBV4-1 to TRBJ1-3, with D hard to call. The CDR3 extends over 11 amino acids. Germline V CDR1 and CDR2: MGHRA, YSYEKL. Trimming pared 5 bases from V and 1 base from J, leaving 0 bases between. CDR3 sequence reads: CASSSGNTIYF. CDR3 in DNA: TGCGCCAGCAGCTCTGGAAACACCATATATTTT.

The chain recombines TRBV5-4 with TRBJ2-3, with 15 positions matching TRBD2. CDR1 and CDR2 from the germline V gene are SGHNT and YYREEE (reference sequence). Unmatched junction bases numbered 11, after V lost 3 bases and J lost 6 bases. This CDR3 spans 18 amino acids. CDR3 in amino acids: CASSSLTGLAGGWDTQYF. The DNA for the CDR3 is TGTGCCAGCAGCTCTCTAACAGGACTAGCGGGAGGGTGGGATACGCAGTATTTT. The full variable domain, rest sourced from reference TRBV5-4 and TRBJ2-3, is ETGVTQSPTHLIKTRGQQVTLRCSSQSGHNTVSWYQQALGQGPQFIFQYYREEENGRGNFPPRFSGLQFPNYSSELNVNALELDDSALYLCASSSLTGLAGGWDTQYFGPGTRLTVL.

The rearrangement uses TRBV6-6 and TRBJ1-5; TRBD1 matches 9 bases. This CDR3 region has 13 residues. Germline V gives CDR1 MNHNY, CDR2 SVGAGI (reference sequence). The junction had 7 bases not matched to a gene; V was cut back by 9 bases and J by 7 bases. CDR3 nucleotide sequence: TGTGCCAGTACCACAGGGGGCGGGCAGCCCCAGCATTTT. Its protein product is CASTTGGGQPQHF.

J is TRBJ2-2 and V is TRBV5-4; no clear D gene. The V end was cut by 5 bases, the J end by 5 bases, with 19 bases between. CDR3 size: 16 residues. CDR1 is SGHNT and CDR2 is YYREEE in the germline V gene (reference sequence). The CDR3 is CASSHESTTRTGELFF. CDR3 DNA sequence: TGTGCCAGCAGTCACGAATCTACAACCCGTACCGGGGAGCTGTTTTTT.

The chain uses TRBV14 and TRBJ2-7; TRBD1 matches at 7 bases. The CDR3 sequence is 15 residues long. The J segment lost 3 bases and the V segment lost 2 bases, leaving 7 bases of the junction unmatched. From germline, CDR1 is SGHDN and CDR2 FVKESK. CDR3 sequence reads: CASSQPGQLFYEQYF. The CDR3 DNA follows: TGTGCCAGCAGCCAACCGGGACAGTTATTCTACGAGCAGTACTTC.

This clone was seen many times. This rearrangement joins TRBV7-9 to TRBJ2-7; D call uncertain. CDR1 and CDR2 (germline): SEHNR, FQNEAQ (reference sequence). With 1 base removed from V and 2 bases from J, the gap between germline ends came to 9 bases. This CDR3 is 14 amino acids long. DNA for the CDR3: TGTGCCAGCAGCTTAGATTGGAACCCCTACGAGCAGTACTTC. Protein sequence: CASSLDWNPYEQYF.

This chain uses TRBV7-9 with TRBJ2-7; tentatively, D is TRBD2 (6 bases). This CDR3 has 14 residues. Trimming cost V 1 base and J 4 bases, with 11 bases left between them. The germline V gene has CDR1 SEHNR and CDR2 FQNEAQ (reference sequence). The CDR3 here is CASSLGGGAYEQYF. DNA for the CDR3: TGTGCCAGCAGCTTAGGCGGAGGGGCTTACGAGCAGTACTTC.

The gene calls are TRBV19 and TRBJ1-5; D is ambiguous. The CDR3 is 17 residues long. CDR1 is LNHDA, CDR2 SQIVND, per germline (reference sequence). With 5 bases removed from V and 0 bases from J, the gap between germline ends came to 17 bases. This CDR3 reads CASSYKAQIYSNQPQHF. CDR3 nucleotides: TGTGCCAGTAGTTATAAGGCACAGATTTATAGCAATCAGCCCCAGCATTTT.

J is TRBJ2-1 and V is TRBV7-3; TRBD2 aligns across 9 bases. Germline V gene sequence: CDR1 SGHTA, CDR2 FQGTGA. With 3 bases clipped from V and 5 bases from J, the junction kept 8 bases outside the gene matches. This CDR3 is 16 amino acids long. The CDR3 sequence is CASSLEAGGINNEQFF. In nucleotides, the CDR3 is TGTGCCAGCAGCTTGGAAGCGGGGGGTATCAACAATGAGCAGTTCTTC.

In this sample, this clone turned up once. The CDR3 here is CASSQRSAWSQETQYF. Here the CDR3 DNA reads TGCGCCAGCAGCCAAAGATCCGCCTGGTCCCAAGAGACCCAGTACTTC. The rearrangement joins TRBV4-1 to TRBJ2-5, with D uncertain. The germline CDR1 and CDR2 sequences are MGHRA and YSYEKL. This CDR3 is 16 amino acids long. With 2 bases removed from V and 1 base from J, the gap between germline ends came to 14 bases.

By proportion, this clone is medium-sized. The J gene is TRBJ2-1, the V gene TRBV28; the match to TRBD2 covers 12 bases. The CDR3 is 16 amino acids. V shed 5 bases, J shed 8 bases, and the junction held 10 bases outside the gene matches. Germline CDR1 reads MDHEN; CDR2 reads SYDVKM. CDR3 protein: CASSRSGLAGRHEQFF. CDR3 bases: TGTGCCAGCAGTCGATCTGGACTAGCGGGAAGACATGAGCAGTTCTTC. Full variable domain (missing parts from reference TRBV28 and TRBJ2-1): DVKVTQSSRYLVKRTGEKVFLECVQDMDHENMFWYRQDPGLGLRLIYFSYDVKMKEKGDIPEGYSVSREKKERFSLILESASTNQTSMYLCASSRSGLAGRHEQFFGPGTRLTVL.

This chain links TRBV5-6 with TRBJ1-1; D unclear. Germline CDR1 reads SGHDT; CDR2 reads YYEEEE. The CDR3 runs to 13 residues. Trimming shortened V by 3 bases and J by 5 bases, and 11 bases separated the two germline ends. This chain's CDR3 is CASSWSARTEAFF. In DNA form, the CDR3 reads TGTGCCAGCAGCTGGTCGGCGAGGACTGAAGCTTTCTTT.

The J gene is TRBJ1-1, the V gene TRBV5-8, with D maybe TRBD1 (5 bases). From germline, CDR1 is SGHTS and CDR2 YDEGEE. The V end lost 1 base, the J end lost 4 bases, and 11 bases lay between the germline ends. The length of the CDR3 is 14 residues. CDR3 loop: CASSLLTVSTEAFF. The CDR3 DNA reads as TGTGCCAGCAGCTTGTTGACAGTGAGCACTGAAGCTTTCTTT.

This rearrangement joins TRBV7-2 to TRBJ2-2, with unresolved D. The CDR3 loop spans 14 amino acids. Germline V gene sequence: CDR1 SGHTA, CDR2 FQGNSA. V was pared by 5 bases and J by 4 bases, with 11 bases between. CDR3 in amino acids: CASSPGWFTGELFF. The CDR3 DNA reads as TGTGCCAGCAGCCCCGGATGGTTCACCGGGGAGCTGTTTTTT.

J is TRBJ2-7 and V is TRBV5-1; D could derive from TRBD1 or TRBD2 (5 bases each). Germline assignment: CDR1 SGHRS and CDR2 YFSETQ. V dropped 1 base and J dropped 5 bases, with 13 bases sitting between them. This CDR3 spans 14 amino acids. CDR3 DNA sequence: TGCGCCAGCAGCTTGCCTGGGGGAGTTAACGAGCAGTACTTC. It translates to CASSLPGGVNEQYF.

The chain combines TRBV27 with TRBJ1-4; D may be TRBD1 (6 bases). CDR3 length equals 15 residues. V gave up 5 bases and J gave up 5 bases, with 15 bases separating them. In germline, CDR1 is MNHEY, CDR2 SMNVEV (reference sequence). The CDR3: CASSPTDRRNEKLFF. The DNA for the CDR3 is TGTGCCAGCAGTCCTACCGACAGGCGAAATGAAAAACTGTTTTTT.

The sample holds a few counts of this clone. Within the sample, other DNA sequences also encode this same CDR3. This rearrangement joins TRBV5-4 to TRBJ2-3; no clear D gene. Trimming removed 0 bases from V and 5 bases from J, with 4 bases in between. Germline CDR1 and CDR2: SGHNT and YYREEE (reference sequence). The CDR3 contains 12 residues. The chain's CDR3 is CASSLEGDTQYF. As DNA, the CDR3 is TGTGCCAGCAGCTTGGAGGGAGATACGCAGTATTTT.

V is TRBV19 and J is TRBJ2-7; no firm D call. There are 13 residues in the CDR3. Looked up from germline, CDR1 is LNHDA and CDR2 is SQIVND (reference sequence). The germline V and J ends were trimmed by 3 bases and 3 bases, with 9 bases remaining between them. The CDR3 sequence is CASSIGASYEQYF. CDR3 nucleotide sequence: TGTGCCAGTAGTATCGGTGCCAGCTACGAGCAGTACTTC.

The gene calls are TRBV5-1 and TRBJ1-3; D is uncertain. V lost 4 bases and J 7 bases, leaving 9 bases between the germline ends. The CDR3 has 12 residues. Germline CDR1 and CDR2: SGHRS and YFSETQ. The DNA for the CDR3 is TGCGCCAGCAGCGAGGATTGGAACACCATATATTTT. Residues: CASSEDWNTIYF.

This chain joins TRBV27 and TRBJ2-1; D unclear. V lost 3 bases to trimming and J lost 9 bases, with 9 bases between them. Per the germline V gene, CDR1 is MNHEY and CDR2 is SMNVEV (reference sequence). The CDR3 has 12 residues. The CDR3 reads CASSFRLGEQFF. The CDR3 DNA reads TGTGCCAGCAGTTTCCGACTGGGTGAGCAGTTCTTC.

This clone was observed a handful of times. This sample includes further DNA sequences coding for the same CDR3. The rearrangement uses TRBV7-9 and TRBJ2-5; tentatively, D is TRBD2 (6 bases). Germline CDR1 and CDR2: SEHNR and FQNEAQ (reference sequence). The CDR3 covers 14 residues. The V end was cut by 5 bases, the J end by 2 bases, with 12 bases between. The CDR3 DNA follows: TGTGCCAGCAGCCCGCGGGACCGTCAAGAGACCCAGTACTTC. It translates to CASSPRDRQETQYF.

This chain links TRBV30 with TRBJ2-5; TRBD1 agrees at 9 bases. Germline lookup yields CDR1 GTSNPN and CDR2 SVGIG (reference sequence). The CDR3 loop spans 15 amino acids. J gave up 5 bases and V 4 bases, and 11 bases lay outside the gene matches. For the CDR3, the DNA is TGTGCCTGGACCCTCACAGGGGGCCGGTGGGAGACCCAGTACTTC. Translated, it gives CAWTLTGGRWETQYF.

J is TRBJ2-3 and V is TRBV13, with 13 positions matching TRBD2. Germline CDR1 reads PRHDT; CDR2 reads FYEKMQ (reference sequence). The V gene end was trimmed by 1 base and the J gene end by 0 bases; junction bases not matched to a gene: 10. The CDR3 is 20 amino acids. CDR3 region: CASSLVFGTSGEASTDTQYF. The CDR3 bases are TGTGCCAGCAGCTTAGTTTTCGGGACTAGCGGGGAGGCTAGCACAGATACGCAGTATTTT.

V usage is TRBV6-1 and J usage is TRBJ2-5; unclear D gene. V lost 7 bases to trimming and J lost 2 bases, with 17 bases between them. The CDR3 is made up of 15 amino acids. The germline CDR1 and CDR2 sequences are MNHNS and SASEGT. CDR3 in DNA: TGTGCCAGCATCCCTTACATCGGCCAACAAGAGACCCAGTACTTC. This sequence encodes CASIPYIGQQETQYF.

CDR3 loop: CASTREGSRFRSTDTQYF. CDR3 bases: TGTGCCAGCACCCGGGAGGGCTCTAGATTCAGGTCGACAGATACGCAGTATTTT. The chain joins TRBV5-6 to TRBJ2-3; TRBD2 aligns across 8 bases. The length of the CDR3 is 18 residues. Germline V gene sequence: CDR1 SGHDT, CDR2 YYEEEE. The V gene end was trimmed by 6 bases and the J gene end by 3 bases; junction bases not matched to a gene: 18.

The V call is TRBV6-1, the J call TRBJ1-5; 7 bases are shared with TRBD1. The V gene end was trimmed by 2 bases and the J gene end by 0 bases; junction bases not matched to a gene: 7. The CDR3 contains 17 residues. Germline V gene lookup returns CDR1 MNHNS and CDR2 SASEGT. This chain's CDR3 is CASSERGQSYSNQPQHF. The DNA of the CDR3 is TGTGCCAGCAGTGAAAGGGGACAGTCTTATAGCAATCAGCCCCAGCATTTT.